A single sample gave rise to the 10 T cell receptor beta chains below, sequenced in a study of CD8+ T cells in alopecia areata. Isolated RNA was reverse transcribed into cDNA used as the sequencing template. Generated by immunoSEQ multiplex PCR, the TCRdb table keeps only in-frame clones and is missing some. There are 100,000 to 150,000 clones in the sample; about 51% occur only once, and under 12% lies in the top ten. Input material: NKG2D-low CD8+ T cells sorted from blood. These receptors were taken from a human donor with alopecia areata.

The chain uses TRBV7-8 and TRBJ1-5, with D unresolved. This CDR3 contains 13 residues. Trimming stripped 5 bases from V and 5 bases from J, with 10 bases between. Germline-derived CDR1 and CDR2 are SGHVS and FQNEAQ. As DNA, the CDR3 is TGTGCCAGCAGCGCTGGTGTCCATCAGCCCCAGCATTTT. Translation: CASSAGVHQPQHF.

This chain connects TRBV29-1 to TRBJ2-1; D is ambiguous. Germline CDR1 SQVTM, CDR2 ANQGSEA. The V end lost 8 bases, the J end lost 9 bases, and 17 bases lay between the germline ends. This CDR3 is 12 amino acids long. As DNA, the CDR3 is TGCAGCCCGTACCACCTCGGCGGTGAGCAGTTCTTC. It codes for CSPYHLGGEQFF.

This chain links TRBV25-1 with TRBJ2-5; D gene unclear. Germline values: CDR1 MGHDK, CDR2 SYGVNS. The V and J ends lost 4 bases and 5 bases respectively, with 11 bases between them. The CDR3 consists of 13 residues. CDR3 sequence reads: CASSVLVAETQYF. CDR3 bases: TGTGCCAGCAGTGTCCTAGTTGCGGAGACCCAGTACTTC.

The chain has TRBV7-2 and TRBJ1-1; unclear D gene. The V and J ends lost 0 bases and 3 bases respectively, with 8 bases between them. The germline V gene has CDR1 SGHTA and CDR2 FQGNSA. There are 14 residues in the CDR3. The CDR3 sequence: CASSLATAHTEAFF. In DNA, the CDR3 is TGTGCCAGCAGCTTAGCCACAGCCCACACTGAAGCTTTCTTT.

This clone was detected ten times or more. The V call is TRBV21-1, the J call TRBJ2-5. TRBV21-1 is labeled a pseudogene. This CDR3 comprises 9 residues. The CDR3 protein is CASLGSQYF. CDR3 coding DNA: TGTGCCTCCCTTGGGTCCCAGTACTTC.

The rearrangement joins TRBV29-1 to TRBJ2-7; D is ambiguous. The CDR3 sequence is 14 residues long. Trimming left V 2 bases short and J 0 bases short, with 11 bases between. CDR1 and CDR2 from the germline V gene are SQVTM and ANQGSEA. CDR3 coding DNA: TGCAGCGTTGAAAAAAGGGAAAGCTCCTACGAGCAGTACTTC. Amino acid sequence: CSVEKRESSYEQYF.

V and J are TRBV4-1 and TRBJ2-1, with a tentative D call TRBD2 (6 bases). The CDR3 consists of 13 residues. Trimming pared 1 base from V and 10 bases from J, leaving 11 bases between. The germline gives CDR1 MGHRA, CDR2 YSYEKL. CDR3 coding DNA: TGCGCCAGCAGCCAAGTGCCTGGAGGGGAGCAGTTCTTC. This encodes CASSQVPGGEQFF.

J is TRBJ2-1 and V is TRBV2; TRBD1 might be the D (6 bases). Trimming removed 7 bases from V and 5 bases from J, with 9 bases in between. The CDR3 runs to 12 residues. The germline gives CDR1 SNHLY, CDR2 FYNNEI. The CDR3 DNA reads as TGTGCCAGCACAGGGGCCAACAATGAGCAGTTCTTC. Protein product: CASTGANNEQFF.

With regard to this clone: One base away lies a much larger clone, so this may be a sequencing read error. Other DNA sequences from this sample encode an identical CDR3 as well. The chain carries TRBV5-6 and TRBJ1-5; D ambiguous. The germline CDR1 and CDR2 sequences are SGHDT and YYEEEE. This CDR3 has 12 residues. V was clipped by 0 bases and J by 5 bases, with 3 bases between them. This CDR3 is CASSLGDQPQHF. The CDR3 coding sequence is TGTGCCAGCAGCTTGGGGGATCAGCCCCAGCATTTT.

The V call is TRBV2, the J call TRBJ2-4; 10 bases match TRBD2. CDR1 SNHLY and CDR2 FYNNEI come from the germline V gene. V was clipped by 8 bases and J by 0 bases; unmatched bases: 13. CDR3 length: 18 residues. CDR3 nucleotides: TGTGCCAGCCTAGCACCGCTAGCGGGGGCACTAGCCAAAAACATTCAGTACTTC. It is translated as CASLAPLAGALAKNIQYF.